This entry describes one T cell receptor beta chain. Measured with immunoSEQ multiplex PCR; TCRdb has only the in-frame clones, and not every one. This sample carries around 180,000 clones, 80% to 90% of them seen once, and the ten largest clones take roughly 20%. This specimen belongs to a study of blood T cell repertoires in COVID-19. Overall study: COVID-19 samples, acute and convalescent, were from the United States, Italy and Spain.

This TCR derives from a man in his 70s with active or convalescent COVID-19. Input material: peripheral blood.

The CDR3 DNA follows: TGTGCCAGCAGTGCCTTGGCGGGGGCCGGCGGGGAGCTGTTTTTT. Translation gives CASSALAGAGGELFF. This chain joins TRBV2 and TRBJ2-2, with a weak D call TRBD2 (7 bases). Germline lookup yields CDR1 SNHLY and CDR2 FYNNEI. The V end lost 4 bases, the J end lost 7 bases, and 16 bases lay between the germline ends. This CDR3 is built from 15 residues.